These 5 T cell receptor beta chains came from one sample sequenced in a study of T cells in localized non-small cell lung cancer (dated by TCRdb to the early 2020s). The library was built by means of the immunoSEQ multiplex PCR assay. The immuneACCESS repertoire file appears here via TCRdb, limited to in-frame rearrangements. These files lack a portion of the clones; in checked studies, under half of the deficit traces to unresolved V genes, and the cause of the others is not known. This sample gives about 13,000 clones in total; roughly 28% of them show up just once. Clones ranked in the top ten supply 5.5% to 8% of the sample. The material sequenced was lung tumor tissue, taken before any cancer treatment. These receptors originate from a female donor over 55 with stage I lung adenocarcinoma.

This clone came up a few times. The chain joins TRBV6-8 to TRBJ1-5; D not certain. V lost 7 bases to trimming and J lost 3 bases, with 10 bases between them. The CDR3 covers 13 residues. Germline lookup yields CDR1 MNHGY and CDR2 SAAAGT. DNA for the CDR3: TGTGCCAGCAAAGACTCAAACAATCAGCCCCAGCATTTT. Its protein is CASKDSNNQPQHF.

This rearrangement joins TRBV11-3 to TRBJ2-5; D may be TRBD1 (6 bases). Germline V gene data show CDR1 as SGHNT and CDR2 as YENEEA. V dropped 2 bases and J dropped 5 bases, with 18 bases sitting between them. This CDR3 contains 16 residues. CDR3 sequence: CASSLFPGALGETQYF. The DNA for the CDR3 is TGTGCCAGCAGCTTATTCCCAGGGGCCCTGGGGGAGACCCAGTACTTC.

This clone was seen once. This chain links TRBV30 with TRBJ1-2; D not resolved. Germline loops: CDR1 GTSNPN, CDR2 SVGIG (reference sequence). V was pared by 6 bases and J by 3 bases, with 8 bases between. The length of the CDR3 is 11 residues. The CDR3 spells CACTPYYGYTF. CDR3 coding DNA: TGTGCCTGTACGCCTTACTATGGCTACACCTTC. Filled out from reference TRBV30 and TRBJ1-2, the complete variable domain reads SQTIHQWPATLVQPVGSPLSLECTVEGTSNPNLYWYRQAAGRGLQLLFYSVGIGQISSEVPQNLSASRPQDRQFILSSKKLLLSDSGFYLCACTPYYGYTFGSGTRLTVV.

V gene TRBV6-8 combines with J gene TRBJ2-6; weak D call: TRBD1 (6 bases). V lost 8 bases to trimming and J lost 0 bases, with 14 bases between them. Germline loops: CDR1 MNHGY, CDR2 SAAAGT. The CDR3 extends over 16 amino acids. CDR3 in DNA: TGTGCCAGCTGGACAGCGAGGACCTCTGGGGCCAACGTCCTGACTTTC. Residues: CASWTARTSGANVLTF.

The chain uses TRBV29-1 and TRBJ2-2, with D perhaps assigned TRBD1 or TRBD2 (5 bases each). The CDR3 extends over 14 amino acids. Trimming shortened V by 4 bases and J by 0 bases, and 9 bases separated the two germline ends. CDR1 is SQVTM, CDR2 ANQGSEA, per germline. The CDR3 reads CSVGGFANTGELFF. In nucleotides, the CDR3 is TGCAGCGTTGGGGGGTTCGCGAACACCGGGGAGCTGTTTTTT.